The 20 T cell receptor beta chains given below trace back to one sample, sequenced in a study of blood T cell repertoires in COVID-19. Sequencing was performed with immunoSEQ multiplex PCR; in TCRdb, only in-frame clones are kept and a portion is missing. The sample includes hundreds of thousands of clones, around nine tenths of them seen just once. The sequenced sample consisted of PBMCs or T cells enriched from blood (not recorded which). All receptors come from a woman aged 30 to 39 with acute COVID-19.

Points on this clone: Other DNA sequences in this sample translate to the same CDR3. The chain joins TRBV2 to TRBJ2-3; TRBD1 matches at 11 bases. The CDR3 totals 14 residues. Germline V lookup: CDR1 SNHLY, CDR2 FYNNEI. V shed 6 bases and J 6 bases; nucleotides not matched to a gene: 5. The CDR3 bases are TGTGCCAGCAGCGAGGACAGGGGGCGGGATACGCAGTATTTT. This codes for CASSEDRGRDTQYF.

The J gene is TRBJ2-3, the V gene TRBV5-1; 7 positions match TRBD2. V trimming: 4 bases; J trimming: 6 bases; junction bases outside the gene matches: 8. The germline gives CDR1 SGHRS, CDR2 YFSETQ. CDR3 size: 14 residues. CDR3 coding DNA: TGCGCCAGCAGCCCGGTGGGGGGGAGGGATACGCAGTATTTT. Its protein product is CASSPVGGRDTQYF.

This clone showed up just a few times. The chain recombines TRBV7-3 with TRBJ2-1; perhaps TRBD2 as D (6 bases). The CDR3 is 16 amino acids. Trimming removed 5 bases from V and 1 base from J, with 15 bases in between. Germline loops: CDR1 SGHTA, CDR2 FQGTGA. CDR3 loop: CASSPVGSQSYNEQFF. In nucleotides, the CDR3 is TGTGCCAGCAGCCCTGTCGGGAGTCAATCCTACAATGAGCAGTTCTTC.

The V and J genes are TRBV12-5 and TRBJ2-7; D remains unclear. The CDR3 is 14 residues long. Per germline, CDR1 LGHNT and CDR2 FRNRAP. V was trimmed by 1 base and J by 4 bases, leaving 11 bases between them. Here the CDR3 reads CASGLGSGYYEQYF. The CDR3 coding sequence is TGTGCTAGTGGTTTGGGGTCAGGCTATTACGAGCAGTACTTC.

This clone has a handful of counts. The V and J genes are TRBV7-2 and TRBJ1-1, with 9 bases aligning to TRBD1. This CDR3 is built from 19 residues. Germline CDR1 reads SGHTA; CDR2 reads FQGNSA. The trim removed 2 bases at V and 0 bases at J, leaving 13 bases unmatched. The CDR3 region is CASSLSPWTGAGLNTEAFF. The CDR3 nucleotides read TGTGCCAGCAGCTTATCCCCTTGGACAGGGGCGGGTTTGAACACTGAAGCTTTCTTT.

This chain uses TRBV7-9 with TRBJ2-1; TRBD1 agrees at 10 bases. Trimming removed 6 bases from V and 6 bases from J; junction bases left unmatched: 8. This CDR3 contains 15 residues. Germline V gene lookup returns CDR1 SEHNR and CDR2 FQNEAQ (reference sequence). CDR3 loop: CASSYGTGDSNEQFF. DNA for the CDR3: TGTGCCAGCAGTTACGGGACAGGGGACAGCAATGAGCAGTTCTTC.

The CDR3 region has the DNA TGCAGCGTTGAAGAAAGTTACATGAACACTGAAGCTTTCTTT. This encodes CSVEESYMNTEAFF. The V and J genes are TRBV29-1 and TRBJ1-1; D uncertain. V dropped 0 bases and J dropped 0 bases, with 8 bases sitting between them. Germline V CDR1 and CDR2: SQVTM, ANQGSEA. The CDR3 spans 14 residues.

A note on this clone: The sample holds other DNA sequences that translate to the same CDR3. This chain joins TRBV19 and TRBJ1-2, with D unresolved. The length of the CDR3 is 15 residues. Trimming shortened V by 0 bases and J by 5 bases, and 13 bases separated the two germline ends. The germline CDR1 and CDR2 sequences are LNHDA and SQIVND (reference sequence). The CDR3: CASSIDRRGRYGYTF. The CDR3 DNA sequence: TGTGCCAGTAGTATAGATCGGAGAGGGAGGTATGGCTACACCTTC.

The V gene is TRBV27, the J gene TRBJ2-7; D is unclear. The V end lost 6 bases, the J end lost 0 bases, and 6 bases lay between the germline ends. Germline loops: CDR1 MNHEY, CDR2 SMNVEV (reference sequence). The CDR3 extends over 12 amino acids. The CDR3 DNA sequence: TGTGCCAGCAGGTCCGTCTCCTACGAGCAGTACTTC. It translates to CASRSVSYEQYF.

This sequence joins TRBV9 and TRBJ1-5, with D maybe TRBD1 (6 bases). V shed 4 bases and J shed 0 bases, with 14 bases lying between them. Germline V lookup: CDR1 SGDLS, CDR2 YYNGEE. The length of the CDR3 is 16 residues. CDR3: CASSLRTDYSNQPQHF. The CDR3 DNA reads TGTGCCAGCAGCCTTCGGACAGACTATAGCAATCAGCCCCAGCATTTT.

The chain recombines TRBV3-1 (or the pseudogene TRBV3-2) with TRBJ1-1; 9 bases align to TRBD1. The CDR3 loop spans 13 amino acids. With V trimmed by 6 bases and J by 2 bases, 1 base remained unmatched. CDR1 is LGHDT, CDR2 YNNKEL, per germline (reference sequence). The CDR3 loop is CASRTGGNTEAFF. CDR3 nucleotides: TGTGCCAGCAGGACAGGGGGAAACACTGAAGCTTTCTTT.

With respect to this clone: Other DNA sequences of this sample code for an identical CDR3. The V and J genes are TRBV11-3 and TRBJ2-7, with D possibly being TRBD1 (5 bases). Germline CDR1 reads SGHNT; CDR2 reads YENEEA. Trimming cost V 1 base and J 2 bases, with 6 bases left between them. The CDR3 is made up of 13 amino acids. The CDR3 reads CASSLGQTYEQYF. In DNA form, the CDR3 reads TGTGCCAGCAGCTTAGGACAGACCTACGAGCAGTACTTC.

This chain uses TRBV7-2 with TRBJ2-1, with TRBD1 identical over 8 bases. Germline CDR1 reads SGHTA; CDR2 reads FQGNSA. V shed 6 bases and J 7 bases; nucleotides not matched to a gene: 5. The CDR3 covers 13 residues. The CDR3 spells CASRLTGGNEQFF. As DNA, the CDR3 is TGTGCCAGCAGACTCACAGGGGGTAATGAGCAGTTCTTC.

This chain connects TRBV4-3 to TRBJ2-5, with a tentative D call TRBD2 (7 bases). V was pared by 4 bases and J by 5 bases, with 20 bases between. Germline V gives CDR1 LGHNA, CDR2 YSLEER. CDR3 length: 16 amino acids. The CDR3 nucleotides read TGCGCCAGCAGCCCTAGAGGGGGGGGCCGAGAGGAGACCCAGTACTTC. Translation: CASSPRGGGREETQYF.

The CDR3 region is CASSLNRGTIETQYF. The DNA for the CDR3 is TGTGCCAGCAGCTTAAACAGGGGCACCATCGAGACCCAGTACTTC. The chain recombines TRBV7-7 with TRBJ2-5, with 7 bases identical to TRBD1. V gave up 2 bases and J gave up 5 bases; unmatched junction bases: 8. Germline-derived CDR1 and CDR2 are SSHAT and FNYEAQ (reference sequence). The CDR3 is 15 residues long.

The J gene is TRBJ1-2, the V gene TRBV12-3 or TRBV12-4, with a weak D call TRBD1 (5 bases). Trimming took off 4 bases at V and 8 bases at J, with 14 bases between the two ends. The CDR3 length is 13 residues. CDR3 DNA: TGTGCCAGCAGTTCGGGGGAGGACTTCGGCTACACCTTC. Translated, it gives CASSSGEDFGYTF.

The chain links TRBV28 to TRBJ1-1; D may be TRBD1 (6 bases). The CDR3 spans 16 residues. Trimming shortened V by 5 bases and J by 0 bases, and 16 bases separated the two germline ends. Germline-derived CDR1 and CDR2 are MDHEN and SYDVKM. The chain's CDR3 is CASSGGGGHLNTEAFF. The CDR3 DNA follows: TGTGCCAGCAGTGGCGGGGGGGGACACCTGAACACTGAAGCTTTCTTT.

This chain joins TRBV7-2 and TRBJ2-7; D is possibly TRBD1 (6 bases). Germline-derived CDR1 and CDR2 are SGHTA and FQGNSA. This CDR3 is built from 13 residues. Trimming shortened V by 3 bases and J by 2 bases, and 8 bases separated the two germline ends. The CDR3: CASSLDSAYEQYF. CDR3 DNA: TGTGCCAGCAGCTTGGACAGCGCCTACGAGCAGTACTTC.

The CDR3 loop is CAISDAGLAGGRDTQYF. CDR3 sequence (DNA): TGTGCCATCAGTGATGCCGGACTAGCGGGGGGCCGGGATACGCAGTATTTT. The J gene is TRBJ2-3, the V gene TRBV10-3, with 14 nucleotides matching TRBD2. The CDR3 totals 17 residues. Per germline, CDR1 ENHRY and CDR2 SYGVKD. Trimming at V came to 3 bases and at J to 6 bases, leaving 8 bases not matched to a gene.

V usage is TRBV11-2 and J usage is TRBJ2-7; D is possibly TRBD1 (6 bases). Per germline, CDR1 SGHAT and CDR2 FQNNGV. V was cut by 2 bases and J by 1 base, with 15 bases left in between. CDR3 length equals 16 residues. The CDR3 reads CASSLPPAGESYEQYF. In DNA, the CDR3 is TGTGCCAGCAGCTTACCCCCGGCAGGGGAATCCTACGAGCAGTACTTC. Full variable domain (remainder filled in from reference TRBV11-2 and TRBJ2-7): EAGVAQSPRYKIIEKRQSVAFWCNPISGHATLYWYQQILGQGPKLLIQFQNNGVVDDSQLPKDRFSAERLKGVDSTLKIQPAKLEDSAVYLCASSLPPAGESYEQYFGPGTRLTVT.